A single sample is the source of the 27 T cell receptor beta chains below, sequenced in a study of T cell repertoires in cytomegalovirus infection. Their antigens are not known. TCRdb passed the reads through MiXCR, listing each CDR3 protein once. The sample has 550,000 to 700,000 distinct CDR3 sequences, almost 40% seen once; the top ten hold roughly 50%. The input for sequencing was cultured PBMCs, taken from culture after CMV antigen stimulation. These receptor sequences come from a human donor in good health (CMV status not recorded). Some clones in this sample may be carry-over from other donors' samples.

The rearrangement joins TRBV2 to TRBJ2-5; weak D call: TRBD1 (5 bases). The ends were cut back, 6 bases at V and 5 bases at J, with 13 bases in the middle. The CDR3 extends over 13 amino acids. Germline V gives CDR1 SNHLY, CDR2 FYNNEI. CDR3 nucleotides: TGTGCCAGCAGCGAGCAGGGCTGGGAGACCCAGTACTTC. Encoded protein: CASSEQGWETQYF.

This chain connects TRBV11-2 to TRBJ2-2; TRBD1 is a possible D gene (6 bases). Germline assignment: CDR1 SGHAT and CDR2 FQNNGV. CDR3 length: 15 amino acids. The germline V and J ends were trimmed by 5 bases and 4 bases, with 14 bases remaining between them. Here the CDR3 reads CASSRDRLSTGELFF. The CDR3 DNA reads as TGTGCCAGCAGCCGAGACAGGTTAAGCACCGGGGAGCTGTTTTTT.

J is TRBJ1-4 and V is TRBV7-2, with D unresolved. Germline loops: CDR1 SGHTA, CDR2 FQGNSA. The CDR3 totals 15 residues. Trimming cost V 4 bases and J 7 bases, with 16 bases left between them. CDR3 amino acids: CASSSRGNHGEKLFF. The CDR3 DNA is TGTGCCAGCAGCTCCCGCGGCAATCACGGTGAAAAACTGTTTTTT.

In this sample, this clonotype turned up a few times. J is TRBJ2-1 and V is TRBV6-2 or TRBV6-3; D perhaps matches TRBD2 (7 bases). CDR3 size: 16 residues. The V gene lost 6 bases and the J gene lost 0 bases, with 15 bases spanning the gap. Germline CDR1 and CDR2: MNHEY and SVGEGT. CDR3 DNA: TGTGCCAGCAGGGTGGGGGGGCCGAGCTCCTACAATGAGCAGTTCTTC. This encodes CASRVGGPSSYNEQFF.

Only a few counts were recorded for this clonotype. This chain joins TRBV9 and TRBJ1-4; D is undetermined. V lost 1 base and J lost 7, with 17 bases in between. The CDR3 covers 16 residues. Germline V gene lookup returns CDR1 SGDLS and CDR2 YYNGEE. The CDR3 coding sequence is TGTGCCAGCAGCGTAACCTCAGATGGATTTGGTGAAAAACTGTTTTTT. Its translation: CASSVTSDGFGEKLFF.

The genes are TRBV11-1 and TRBJ2-2, with 8 bases that match TRBD2. This CDR3 contains 16 residues. Germline lookup yields CDR1 SGHAT and CDR2 FQDESV (reference sequence). Germline trimming cut 5 bases from V and 3 bases from J; bases unmatched to any gene: 8. CDR3 sequence: CASSLPRGGHTGELFF. For the CDR3, the DNA is TGTGCCAGCAGCCTCCCCCGGGGGGGTCACACCGGGGAGCTGTTTTTT.

By proportion, this clonotype is medium-sized. The V and J genes are TRBV7-2 and TRBJ1-2; TRBD1 matches 8 bases. Germline V CDR1 and CDR2: SGHTA, FQGNSA. The CDR3 consists of 14 residues. Trimming removed 5 bases from V and 9 bases from J; junction bases left unmatched: 11. The CDR3, as DNA: TGTGCCAGCAGCCTGGGACAGGTCAGAGTCAGCTACACCTTC. Encoded protein: CASSLGQVRVSYTF.

This rearrangement joins TRBV6-1 to TRBJ1-6; D uncertain. The germline CDR1 and CDR2 sequences are MNHNS and SASEGT. Deletions cut 6 bases from V and 0 bases from J, with 9 bases between. This CDR3 region has 15 residues. The CDR3 DNA reads TGTGCCAGCAGCTTCGAAATCTCCTATAATTCACCCCTCCACTTT. As protein: CASSFEISYNSPLHF.

This clonotype was counted between two and nine times. The CDR3: CASSLKTGTSGPYTDTQYF. In DNA, the CDR3 is TGTGCCAGCAGCTTGAAAACCGGGACTAGCGGTCCATACACAGATACGCAGTATTTT. The chain employs TRBV7-2 and TRBJ2-3; 11 positions match TRBD2. The CDR3 is made up of 19 amino acids. Germline V gene sequence: CDR1 SGHTA, CDR2 FQGNSA. Germline trimming cut 3 bases from V and 2 bases from J; bases unmatched to any gene: 13.

This clonotype was seen a few times. V gene TRBV6-5 combines with J gene TRBJ2-3, with unresolved D. This CDR3 region has 15 residues. V lost 0 bases to trimming and J lost 2 bases, with 9 bases between them. Germline V lookup: CDR1 MNHEY, CDR2 SVGAGI. The CDR3 protein is CASSYSAISTDTQYF. CDR3 sequence (DNA): TGTGCCAGCAGTTACTCTGCCATATCCACAGATACGCAGTATTTT.

This clonotype was seen only once. The V and J genes are TRBV10-3 and TRBJ1-5; D uncertain. V dropped 8 bases and J dropped 1 base, with 9 bases sitting between them. Germline values: CDR1 ENHRY, CDR2 SYGVKD. The CDR3 covers 13 residues. CDR3 sequence: CAIGPGSNQPQHF. The DNA for the CDR3 is TGTGCCATCGGGCCCGGGAGCAATCAGCCCCAGCATTTT.

This chain joins TRBV7-2 and TRBJ1-1; 8 positions match TRBD1. Per the germline V gene, CDR1 is SGHTA and CDR2 is FQGNSA. CDR3 size: 15 residues. The J segment lost 1 base and the V segment lost 5 bases, leaving 6 bases of the junction unmatched. The CDR3 DNA is TGTGCCAGCAGCACGACAGGGGTCGGGAACACTGAAGCTTTCTTT. Its translation: CASSTTGVGNTEAFF.

This chain links TRBV7-2 with TRBJ2-6, with no clear D. CDR1 SGHTA and CDR2 FQGNSA come from the germline V gene. The CDR3 consists of 14 residues. Between the trimmed V and J ends, which lost 2 bases and 4 bases, there was a span of 6 bases. The CDR3 nucleotides read TGTGCCAGCAGCTTAATCGACGGGGCCAACGTCCTGACTTTC. Encoded protein: CASSLIDGANVLTF.

This clonotype showed up just a few times. This chain links TRBV6-1 with TRBJ2-5, with D possibly being TRBD1 or TRBD2 (6 bases each). Germline V gene lookup returns CDR1 MNHNS and CDR2 SASEGT. This CDR3 comprises 17 residues. Trimming took 6 bases from V and 6 from J, leaving 26 bases between them. CDR3 DNA: TGTGCCAGCAGCCCCTCCCTCCGTGGGGGGCCTCAGCAGACCCAGTACTTC. This encodes CASSPSLRGGPQQTQYF.

This clonotype was counted between two and nine times. V and J are TRBV7-8 and TRBJ2-3; perhaps D is TRBD1 or TRBD2 (5 bases each). V was shortened by 8 bases and J by 11 bases, with 20 bases between the two germline ends. This CDR3 is built from 13 residues. The germline gives CDR1 SGHVS, CDR2 FQNEAQ. This CDR3 is CASGAPPGRGQYF. CDR3 nucleotides: TGTGCCAGCGGGGCTCCCCCGGGGAGAGGGCAGTATTTT.

This clonotype was detected only a few times. The chain has TRBV19 and TRBJ1-5; D gene uncertain. The germline V gene encodes CDR1 LNHDA and CDR2 SQIVND (reference sequence). This CDR3 contains 15 residues. With 8 bases removed from V and 0 bases from J, the gap between germline ends came to 14 bases. CDR3 residues: CASSPRPFSNQPQHF. In DNA, the CDR3 is TGTGCCAGTTCCCCGAGACCGTTTAGCAATCAGCCCCAGCATTTT.

This clonotype was seen more than once but under ten times. The chain uses TRBV5-6 and TRBJ1-1, with 10 bases aligning to TRBD1. The CDR3 totals 13 residues. Germline V lookup: CDR1 SGHDT, CDR2 YYEEEE. After removal of 4 bases from V and 7 bases from J, the junction contained 4 bases not matched to a gene. In DNA, the CDR3 is TGTGCCAGCAGCCCCAGGACAGGGGGTGAAGCTTTCTTT. Its translation: CASSPRTGGEAFF. Complete variable domain (other parts from reference TRBV5-6 and TRBJ1-1): DAGVTQSPTHLIKTRGQQVTLRCSPKSGHDTVSWYQQALGQGPQFIFQYYEEEERQRGNFPDRFSGHQFPNYSSELNVNALLLGDSALYLCASSPRTGGEAFFGQGTRLTVV.

The chain recombines TRBV27 with TRBJ2-7; weak D call: TRBD1 (7 bases). CDR3 length: 17 residues. The germline gives CDR1 MNHEY, CDR2 SMNVEV (reference sequence). V gave up 8 bases and J gave up 4 bases, with 27 bases separating them. The CDR3: CASGDRAEPLGGYEQYF. DNA of the CDR3: TGTGCCAGCGGCGACAGGGCAGAGCCTTTGGGAGGATACGAGCAGTACTTC.

The chain carries TRBV7-2 and TRBJ2-7, with 10 positions matching TRBD2. Trimming removed 1 base from V and 0 bases from J; junction bases left unmatched: 3. The CDR3 runs to 16 residues. CDR1 and CDR2 (germline): SGHTA, FQGNSA. CDR3 in DNA: TGTGCCAGCAGCTTAGGGACTAGCGGCTACTCCTACGAGCAGTACTTC. Its protein is CASSLGTSGYSYEQYF.

The chain couples TRBV10-3 to TRBJ1-1, with D possibly TRBD1 on 5 matching bases. Germline V gene data show CDR1 as ENHRY and CDR2 as SYGVKD. This CDR3 comprises 15 residues. V lost 6 bases, J lost 5 bases, and 19 bases lay in between. The CDR3 protein is CAISAGGWEGTEAFF. The CDR3 DNA follows: TGTGCCATCAGCGCCGGGGGGTGGGAGGGAACTGAAGCTTTCTTT.

The chain joins TRBV28 to TRBJ1-5; 7 bases are shared with TRBD1. Losses at the gene ends were 3 bases for V and 3 bases for J; bases not matched to a gene: 5. This CDR3 region has 15 residues. CDR1 and CDR2 (germline): MDHEN, SYDVKM. The CDR3 bases are TGTGCCAGCAGTTTTGGGGACAGAGACAATCAGCCCCAGCATTTT. It codes for CASSFGDRDNQPQHF.

The rearrangement links TRBV7-6 to TRBJ1-2; 7 bases map to TRBD1. J gave up 4 bases and V 6 bases, and 5 bases lay outside the gene matches. Germline values: CDR1 SGHVS, CDR2 FNYEAQ. The CDR3 has 13 residues. The CDR3 loop is CASSPTGVYGYTF. The CDR3 DNA follows: TGTGCCAGCAGTCCAACAGGGGTCTATGGCTACACCTTC.

This clonotype was counted only a few times. The V call is TRBV7-2, the J call TRBJ2-4; D not resolved. CDR1 SGHTA and CDR2 FQGNSA come from the germline V gene. The V and J ends lost 2 bases and 13 bases respectively, with 15 bases between them. The CDR3 is made up of 13 amino acids. Written as DNA, the CDR3 is TGTGCCAGCAGCTTAAACGATTTGTTCCCCCAGTACTTC. Its protein product is CASSLNDLFPQYF.

The V and J genes are TRBV5-1 and TRBJ2-1, with 12 bases that match TRBD1. The CDR3 runs 14 residues. V lost 4 bases to trimming and J lost 8 bases; unmatched junction nucleotides: 4. Germline CDR1 is SGHRS and CDR2 is YFSETQ. In DNA, the CDR3 is TGCGCCAGCAGCACCCGGGACAGGGGGCATGAGCAGTTCTTC. Protein: CASSTRDRGHEQFF.

This clonotype has more than one count but fewer than ten. The chain couples TRBV10-3 to TRBJ2-7; 8 nucleotides align to TRBD1. The CDR3 consists of 14 residues. CDR1 and CDR2 from the germline V gene are ENHRY and SYGVKD. The V segment lost 6 bases and the J segment 6 bases; nucleotides outside the gene matches: 10. The CDR3 coding sequence is TGTGCCATCAGCCGGGGCCAGGGGGCCGGCGAGCAGTACTTC. Its translation is CAISRGQGAGEQYF.

The rearrangement uses TRBV6-5 and TRBJ1-1, with 11 bases fitting TRBD1. V shed 2 bases and J 0 bases; nucleotides not matched to a gene: 11. Germline CDR1 and CDR2: MNHEY and SVGAGI. The CDR3 totals 19 residues. In DNA, the CDR3 is TGTGCCAGCAGTTACACGGCTACCGGGACAGGGGGAATGAACACTGAAGCTTTCTTT. It encodes CASSYTATGTGGMNTEAFF.

In its sample, this clonotype was seen a few times. The chain links TRBV2 to TRBJ2-7; no clear D. Germline V gene sequence: CDR1 SNHLY, CDR2 FYNNEI. The ends were cut back, 4 bases at V and 0 bases at J, with 10 bases in the middle. The CDR3 covers 14 residues. The CDR3 is CASSGPWGSYEQYF. As DNA, the CDR3 is TGTGCCAGCAGTGGGCCCTGGGGCTCCTACGAGCAGTACTTC.